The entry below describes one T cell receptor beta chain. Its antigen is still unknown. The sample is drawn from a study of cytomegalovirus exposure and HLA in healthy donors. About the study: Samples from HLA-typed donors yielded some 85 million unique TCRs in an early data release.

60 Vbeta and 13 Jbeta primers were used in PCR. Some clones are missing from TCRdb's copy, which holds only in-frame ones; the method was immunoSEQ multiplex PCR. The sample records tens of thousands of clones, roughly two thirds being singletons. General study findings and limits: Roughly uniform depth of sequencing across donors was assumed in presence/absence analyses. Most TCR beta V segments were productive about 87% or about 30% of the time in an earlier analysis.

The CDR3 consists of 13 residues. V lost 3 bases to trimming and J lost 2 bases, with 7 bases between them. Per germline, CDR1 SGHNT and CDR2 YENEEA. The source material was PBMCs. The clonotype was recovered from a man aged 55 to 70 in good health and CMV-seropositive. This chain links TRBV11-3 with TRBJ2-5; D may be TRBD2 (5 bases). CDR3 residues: CASSFGGQETQYF. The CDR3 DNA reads TGTGCCAGCAGCTTTGGAGGTCAAGAGACCCAGTACTTC. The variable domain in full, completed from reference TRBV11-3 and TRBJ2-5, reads EAGVVQSPRYKIIEKKQPVAFWCNPISGHNTLYWYLQNLGQGPELLIRYENEEAVDDSQLPKDRFSAERLKGVDSTLKIQPAELGDSAVYLCASSFGGQETQYFGPGTRLLVL.